These T cell receptor beta chains were read from a single sample in a study of T cells in Graves' hyperthyroidism and ophthalmopathy. TCRdb called the multiplex PCR reads again in MiXCR, with one record for every CDR3 protein. The data contain 300,000 to 450,000 distinct CDR3 sequences, less than 20% of them singletons. Sequenced input: blood. Receptor source: a middle-aged woman with Graves' ophthalmopathy. Both conserved end residues are part of each CDR3. D genes are given only for firm matches. Only part of the rows carry a size: once, few, many, or a class if the clone is expanded.

J | V | D | size | CDR3 | DNA
TRBJ1-2 | TRBV27 | NA | many | CASSLRGSSYGYTF | TGTGCCAGCAGTTTACGAGGATCGAGCTATGGCTACACCTTC
TRBJ2-7 | TRBV18 | TRBD2 | many | CASSPSGRYPYEQYF | TGTGCCAGCTCACCAAGCGGGAGATACCCCTACGAGCAGTACTTC
TRBJ1-4 | TRBV18 | NA | many | CASSPPGGEKLFF | TGTGCCAGCTCACCACCAGGAGGTGAAAAACTGTTTTTT
TRBJ2-2 | TRBV7-2 | NA | many | CASRRGPRETGELFF | TGTGCCAGCAGGCGGGGACCCCGGGAGACCGGGGAGCTGTTTTTT
TRBJ1-1 | TRBV19 | NA | NA | CASSIGAQLFEAFF | TGTGCCAGTAGTATAGGGGCACAATTATTTGAAGCTTTCTTT
TRBJ2-7 | TRBV6-5 | NA | many | CASRPRFSSYEQYF | TGTGCCAGCAGGCCCAGGTTTAGTTCCTACGAGCAGTACTTC
TRBJ2-7 | TRBV28 | TRBD1 | many | CASRARTGGLYEQYF | TGTGCCAGCAGGGCTCGGACAGGGGGACTCTACGAGCAGTACTTC
TRBJ2-2 | TRBV9 | NA | many | CASSVALGPPNTGELFF | TGTGCCAGCAGCGTAGCCTTGGGTCCCCCGAACACCGGGGAGCTGTTTTTT
TRBJ1-1 | TRBV6-5 | NA | few | CASRPWNTEAFF | TGTGCCAGCCGGCCGTGGAACACTGAAGCTTTCTTT
TRBJ1-1 | TRBV2 | NA | many | CASSDPQELMNTEAFF | TGTGCCAGCAGTGACCCCCAGGAACTCATGAACACTGAAGCTTTCTTT
TRBJ1-5 | TRBV6-1 | TRBD1 | many | CASSQTGQINQPQHF | TGTGCCAGCAGCCAGACGGGACAGATCAATCAGCCCCAGCATTTT
TRBJ2-7 | TRBV27 | NA | many | CASTRWSGLAPHEQYF | TGTGCCAGCACCCGGTGGTCTGGGCTAGCTCCCCACGAGCAGTACTTC
TRBJ1-2 | TRBV4-3 | NA | few | CASSQDGRDSYGYTF | TGCGCCAGCAGCCAAGACGGCAGGGACTCCTATGGCTACACCTTC
TRBJ1-5 | TRBV7-8 | TRBD1 | few | CASSLVTGSQPQHF | TGTGCCAGCAGCTTAGTGACAGGGTCGCAGCCCCAGCATTTT
TRBJ2-7 | TRBV7-9 | TRBD1 | NA | CASSFDRVSYEQYF | TGTGCCAGCAGCTTCGACAGGGTCTCCTACGAGCAGTACTTC
TRBJ2-2 | TRBV12-3/TRBV12-4 | NA | many | CASSPREWGELFF | TGTGCCAGCAGCCCCCGGGAGTGGGGGGAGCTGTTTTTT
TRBJ2-3 | TRBV7-2 | NA | few | CASTPGTDTQYF | TGTGCCAGCACCCCCGGCACAGATACGCAGTATTTT
TRBJ2-5 | TRBV7-2 | NA | NA | CASSPTILIRKETQYF | TGTGCCAGCAGCCCTACCATCCTCATCAGGAAAGAGACCCAGTACTTC
TRBJ2-4 | TRBV24-1 | NA | many | CATSDSVLAKNIQYF | TGTGCCACCAGTGACTCCGTTTTAGCCAAAAACATTCAGTACTTC
TRBJ2-5 | TRBV30 | NA | once | CAWSAREQTQYF | TGTGCCTGGAGTGCCAGGGAACAGACCCAGTACTTC
TRBJ2-5 | TRBV6-5 | TRBD2 | few | CASSYSMGAGGETQYF | TGTGCCAGCAGTTACTCGATGGGGGCGGGAGGGGAGACCCAGTACTTC
TRBJ2-7 | TRBV28 | NA | many | CASSQGRPPYEQYF | TGTGCCAGCAGCCAAGGACGGCCTCCCTACGAGCAGTACTTC
TRBJ1-1 | TRBV11-1 | NA | many | CASSNFGRGVNTEAFF | TGTGCCAGCAGTAATTTTGGCAGAGGAGTGAACACTGAAGCTTTCTTT
TRBJ2-7 | TRBV4-3 | NA | few | CASSQDSPYEQYF | TGCGCCAGCAGCCAAGATTCCCCCTACGAGCAGTACTTC
TRBJ1-1 | TRBV20-1 | NA | many | CGVRDVAFF | TGCGGAGTAAGGGATGTGGCTTTCTTT
TRBJ2-7 | TRBV4-1 | NA | many | CASSQASGELDEQYF | TGCGCCAGCAGCCAAGCTTCGGGGGAGCTTGACGAGCAGTACTTC
TRBJ1-3 | TRBV28 | NA | many | CASSKGGVSGNTIYF | TGTGCCAGCAGCAAAGGAGGGGTCTCTGGAAACACCATATATTTT
TRBJ1-5 | TRBV2 | NA | NA | CASTGVGQPQRF | TGTGCCAGCACTGGGGTAGGTCAGCCCCAGCGTTTT
TRBJ1-1 | TRBV28 | NA | many | CASSIASTGDTEAFF | TGTGCCAGCAGTATCGCGTCGACCGGGGACACTGAAGCTTTCTTT
TRBJ2-5 | TRBV6-1 | NA | many | CASSAPPGGDQETQYF | TGTGCCAGCAGTGCCCCGCCGGGGGGCGACCAAGAGACCCAGTACTTC
TRBJ1-1 | TRBV20-1 | NA | many | CSARGPWNTEAFF | TGCAGTGCTAGAGGGCCTTGGAACACTGAAGCTTTCTTT
TRBJ2-5 | TRBV7-2 | NA | few | CASSQLSRETQYF | TGTGCCAGCAGCCAACTGAGTCGAGAGACCCAGTACTTC
TRBJ1-1 | TRBV30 | TRBD1 | many | CAWSVRTGMTEAFF | TGTGCCTGGAGTGTGAGGACAGGGATGACTGAAGCTTTCTTT
TRBJ1-2 | TRBV6-5 | NA | many | CASRGDGTHGYTF | TGTGCCAGCAGGGGGGACGGAACTCATGGCTACACCTTC
TRBJ2-2 | TRBV6-4 | NA | many | CASSRGIGRANTGELFF | TGTGCCAGCAGCCGCGGTATAGGACGTGCGAACACCGGGGAGCTGTTTTTT
TRBJ1-1 | TRBV28 | NA | many | CASSLWGDLGAEAFF | TGTGCCAGCAGTTTATGGGGGGATCTAGGGGCTGAAGCTTTCTTT
TRBJ1-1 | TRBV19 | TRBD1 | many | CASRQPGQAGTEAFF | TGTGCCAGTAGGCAACCGGGACAGGCGGGCACTGAAGCTTTCTTT
TRBJ2-7 | TRBV12-3/TRBV12-4 | TRBD1 | many | CASSRHGTGQYEQYF | TGTGCCAGCAGTCGCCATGGGACAGGGCAGTACGAGCAGTACTTC
TRBJ1-4 | TRBV2 | NA | many | CASSEMFSGYEKLFF | TGTGCCAGCAGTGAAATGTTTTCGGGGTATGAAAAACTGTTTTTT
TRBJ2-7 | TRBV29-1 | NA | many | CSVMRDTGWNEQYF | TGCAGCGTTATGAGGGATACAGGGTGGAACGAGCAGTACTTC
TRBJ2-2 | TRBV27 | NA | many | CASSFWRTTNTGELFF | TGTGCCAGCAGTTTTTGGCGGACTACGAACACCGGGGAGCTGTTTTTT
TRBJ1-6 | TRBV11-2 | NA | many | CASSQQGIPPLHF | TGTGCCAGCAGCCAACAGGGTATTCCACCCCTCCACTTT
TRBJ2-5 | TRBV28 | TRBD2 | medium-sized | CASRALAGETQYF | TGTGCCAGCAGGGCTCTAGCGGGAGAGACCCAGTACTTC
TRBJ2-7 | TRBV28 | NA | NA | CASSPMGGQQISYEQYF | TGTGCCAGCAGTCCAATGGGGGGACAGCAGATCTCCTACGAGCAGTACTTC
TRBJ1-5 | TRBV19 | TRBD1 | NA | CASSIGTGGSHQPQHF | TGTGCCAGTAGTATTGGAACAGGGGGCAGCCATCAGCCCCAGCATTTT
TRBJ2-6 | TRBV28 | NA | many | CAGASGYGANVLTF | TGTGCCGGAGCCTCGGGATACGGGGCCAACGTCCTGACTTTC
TRBJ2-2 | TRBV28 | NA | many | CASSLTTGTGELFF | TGTGCCAGCAGTTTAACTACGGGCACCGGGGAGCTGTTTTTT
TRBJ2-7 | TRBV11-2 | TRBD2 | NA | CASSSPRLAGPYEQYF | TGTGCCAGCAGCTCCCCGCGACTAGCGGGTCCTTACGAGCAGTACTTC
TRBJ2-7 | TRBV7-6 | NA | once | CASSNRQVLEQYF | TGTGCCAGCAGTAATCGACAGGTTCTCGAGCAGTACTTC
TRBJ2-5 | TRBV29-1 | TRBD1 | many | CSVDSWDRGHEETQYF | TGCAGCGTTGATTCGTGGGACAGGGGGCACGAAGAGACCCAGTACTTC
TRBJ2-6 | TRBV19 | NA | many | CATPMTLEIRSSGANVLTF | TGTGCCACCCCGATGACTTTAGAGATAAGAAGCTCTGGGGCCAACGTCCTGACTTTC
TRBJ1-1 | TRBV19 | TRBD1 | many | CASTTGQGTEAFF | TGTGCCAGTACCACCGGACAGGGGACTGAAGCTTTCTTT
TRBJ2-7 | TRBV7-6 | NA | many | CASSYGLRGVEQYF | TGTGCCAGCAGCTACGGACTCCGCGGGGTCGAGCAGTACTTC
TRBJ2-5 | TRBV5-1 | TRBD1 | many | CASERTGGPLETQYF | TGCGCCAGCGAACGGACAGGGGGCCCTCTGGAGACCCAGTACTTC